Ten or more counts support the clone carrying this T cell receptor beta chain. TCRdb recomputed calls from the 5' RACE reads with MiXCR, one row per CDR3 protein. The sample holds hundreds of thousands of distinct CDR3 sequences; approximately 7% are singletons and the top ten take 3.5% to 4%. The sample comes from a study of identical twins. Deletions cut 3 bases from V and 8 bases from J, with 8 bases between. There are 13 residues in the CDR3. Looked up from germline, CDR1 is SGHTA and CDR2 is FQGNSA. These data were likewise used in another study, on yellow fever vaccine responses in identical twins. That study adds: Reports say the vaccine T cell response in twins looked partly convergent and partly personalized.

The gene calls are TRBV7-2 and TRBJ1-6, with a weak D call TRBD1 (6 bases). What was sequenced was memory (CD45RO+) T cells sorted from blood. The source of this sequence is a woman aged 18-29 years in good health. CDR3 region: CASSFPGDSPLHF. The CDR3 DNA is TGTGCCAGCAGCTTCCCAGGGGATTCACCCCTCCACTTT.